Following are 24 T cell receptor beta chains from one sample sequenced in a study of neurological immune-mediated disorders. TCRdb redid the calling of the 5' RACE reads with MiXCR, one entry per CDR3 protein. Altogether about 50,000 distinct CDR3 sequences are present, about 2% being singletons, with the ten largest covering around 2%. The specimen sequenced was PBMCs. Receptor source: a woman aged 40 to 50 with multiple sclerosis.

This clonotype came up many times. The V gene is TRBV12-3 or TRBV12-4, the J gene TRBJ1-1; tentative D call: TRBD1 (5 bases). This CDR3 has 15 residues. V dropped 5 bases and J dropped 1 base, with 14 bases sitting between them. CDR3 nucleotides: TGTGCCAGCAGTCCCCACTCCGGGACGAACACTGAAGCTTTCTTT. Its protein product is CASSPHSGTNTEAFF.

This clonotype occurred many times. V and J are TRBV6-6 and TRBJ2-2; D could derive from TRBD1 or TRBD2 (5 bases each). With 7 bases removed from V and 3 bases from J, the gap between germline ends came to 9 bases. This CDR3 comprises 13 residues. CDR1 and CDR2 (germline): MNHNY, SVGAGI (reference sequence). CDR3 amino acids: CASTGTYTGELFF. In DNA form, the CDR3 reads TGTGCCAGCACCGGGACCTACACCGGGGAGCTGTTTTTT.

The table lists this clonotype with many counts. This chain joins TRBV20-1 and TRBJ1-1; 8 bases align to TRBD1. The CDR3 is 15 residues long. Germline loops: CDR1 DFQATT, CDR2 SNEGSKA (reference sequence). V dropped 5 bases and J dropped 1; count of bases not matched to a gene: 9. CDR3 coding DNA: TGCAGTGCTTTTCACTCCGGGACAGGGAACACTGAAGCTTTCTTT. It encodes CSAFHSGTGNTEAFF.

This clonotype was observed many times. The gene calls are TRBV5-1 and TRBJ1-2, with D possibly TRBD1 on 6 matching bases. Germline lookup yields CDR1 SGHRS and CDR2 YFSETQ. The ends were cut back, 3 bases at V and 2 bases at J, with 8 bases in the middle. This CDR3 spans 13 amino acids. The CDR3 loop reads CASSSQGNYGYTF. For the CDR3, the DNA is TGCGCCAGCAGCTCCCAGGGGAACTATGGCTACACCTTC.

The sample holds many counts of this clonotype. V and J are TRBV5-1 and TRBJ1-4; TRBD1 is a possible D gene (6 bases). The CDR3 is 15 residues long. The V end lost 4 bases, the J end lost 8 bases, and 18 bases lay between the germline ends. Germline CDR1 SGHRS, CDR2 YFSETQ. The CDR3 bases are TGCGCCAGCAGCCGTCGGGGGGCGAGCTTAGAAAAACTGTTTTTT. Translated: CASSRRGASLEKLFF. The full variable domain, with the rest looked up from reference TRBV5-1 and TRBJ1-4, is KAGVTQTPRYLIKTRGQQVTLSCSPISGHRSVSWYQQTPGQGLQFLFEYFSETQRNKGNFPGRFSGRQFSNSRSEMNVSTLELGDSALYLCASSRRGASLEKLFFGSGTQLSVL.

Turning to this clonotype: A read error is possible here, since a much larger clone lies one base away. The chain carries TRBV7-6 and TRBJ2-1; 8 nucleotides align to TRBD1. Trimming removed 5 bases from V and 9 bases from J; junction bases left unmatched: 12. The CDR3 spans 15 residues. CDR1 is SGHVS and CDR2 is FNYEAQ in the germline V gene. The CDR3 DNA sequence: TGTGCCAGCAGCCACCTTTCCGGGACAGGCTTTGAGCAGTTCTTC. Its translation is CASSHLSGTGFEQFF.

This clonotype occurred a few times. The genes are TRBV20-1 and TRBJ2-1, with 8 nucleotides matching TRBD2. Trimming at V came to 0 bases and at J to 6 bases, leaving 10 bases not matched to a gene. Germline V gene lookup returns CDR1 DFQATT and CDR2 SNEGSKA (reference sequence). CDR3 length equals 16 residues. CDR3 sequence (DNA): TGCAGTGCTAGAGATATGTTGGCTAGCGGGCGCAATGAGCAGTTCTTC. It is translated as CSARDMLASGRNEQFF.

This clonotype was counted many times. The chain links TRBV5-1 to TRBJ2-1; weak D call: TRBD1 (6 bases). With 3 bases removed from V and 0 bases from J, the gap between germline ends came to 13 bases. The germline gives CDR1 SGHRS, CDR2 YFSETQ. The CDR3 spans 16 residues. CDR3 nucleotides: TGCGCCAGCAGCTCCCTCCAGGGGACCTCCTACAATGAGCAGTTCTTC. It is translated as CASSSLQGTSYNEQFF.

This clonotype was picked up many times. This chain joins TRBV7-9 and TRBJ2-7; 10 bases are a match to TRBD1. Germline V CDR1 and CDR2: SEHNR, FQNEAQ (reference sequence). The CDR3 covers 12 residues. Germline trimming cut 5 bases from V and 10 bases from J; bases unmatched to any gene: 5. CDR3 protein: CASSRQGAGQYF. In nucleotides, the CDR3 is TGTGCCAGCAGCCGACAGGGGGCGGGTCAGTACTTC.

This clonotype was detected many times. The genes are TRBV20-1 and TRBJ2-2; tentatively, D is TRBD2 (6 bases). The CDR3 loop spans 17 amino acids. The V end lost 5 bases, the J end lost 6 bases, and 25 bases lay between the germline ends. The V gene's germline CDR1 is DFQATT and CDR2 SNEGSKA (reference sequence). CDR3 region: CSARGGGGTSVSGELFF. The CDR3 DNA follows: TGCAGTGCTCGTGGAGGTGGCGGGACCTCGGTCTCCGGGGAGCTGTTTTTT.

This clonotype was found many times. V gene TRBV7-9 combines with J gene TRBJ2-7; 11 nucleotides match TRBD1. Looked up from germline, CDR1 is SEHNR and CDR2 is FQNEAQ (reference sequence). The ends lost 5 bases at V and 2 bases at J; junction bases unmatched: 5. The CDR3 loop spans 15 amino acids. CDR3 sequence: CASSRGTGGPYEQYF. The DNA of the CDR3 is TGTGCCAGCAGCCGGGGGACAGGGGGACCCTACGAGCAGTACTTC. The complete variable domain, with remaining parts taken from reference TRBV7-9 and TRBJ2-7, reads DTGVSQNPRHKITKRGQNVTFRCDPISEHNRLYWYRQTLGQGPEFLTYFQNEAQLEKSRLLSDRFSAERPKGSFSTLEIQRTEQGDSAMYLCASSRGTGGPYEQYFGPGTRLTVT.

This clonotype occurred a few times. The chain recombines TRBV4-1 with TRBJ1-6; perhaps TRBD1 as D (6 bases). The V end was cut by 5 bases, the J end by 8 bases, with 22 bases between. The germline V gene has CDR1 MGHRA and CDR2 YSYEKL. The CDR3 has 17 residues. Here the CDR3 DNA reads TGCGCCAGCAGCGGCCCTATGTTCGGCCCAGGGGATTCACCCCTCCACTTT. Amino acid sequence: CASSGPMFGPGDSPLHF.

Many counts were recorded for this clonotype. The V and J genes are TRBV12-3 or TRBV12-4 and TRBJ2-1, with D possibly being TRBD1 (6 bases). The CDR3 contains 15 residues. Between the trimmed V and J ends, which lost 1 base and 2 bases, there was a span of 9 bases. CDR3: CASSLGGGTYNEQFF. The CDR3 DNA sequence: TGTGCCAGCAGTTTAGGTGGGGGCACCTACAATGAGCAGTTCTTC.

This clonotype was counted many times. The chain employs TRBV6-6 and TRBJ2-7, with no clear D. Germline V gene lookup returns CDR1 MNHNY and CDR2 SVGAGI (reference sequence). This CDR3 is 13 amino acids long. The V end was cut by 1 base, the J end by 2 bases, with 6 bases between. The CDR3 loop reads CASSYLGTYEQYF. For the CDR3, the DNA is TGTGCCAGCAGTTACTTGGGCACCTACGAGCAGTACTTC.

This clonotype appeared many times. The rearrangement joins TRBV5-1 to TRBJ2-3; D may be TRBD1 or TRBD2 (5 bases each). V dropped 4 bases and J dropped 3 bases, with 15 bases sitting between them. Germline values: CDR1 SGHRS, CDR2 YFSETQ. This CDR3 region has 15 residues. For the CDR3, the DNA is TGCGCCAGCAGCCCCCAGGGACCCGCGACAGATACGCAGTATTTT. Translation: CASSPQGPATDTQYF.

Many counts were recorded for this clonotype. The V gene is TRBV20-1, the J gene TRBJ1-1; D unresolved. Trimming removed 3 bases at V and 1 base at J, with 3 bases between. The CDR3 extends over 11 amino acids. Germline V gives CDR1 DFQATT, CDR2 SNEGSKA (reference sequence). The CDR3 is CSARWNTEAFF. DNA for the CDR3: TGCAGTGCTAGGTGGAACACTGAAGCTTTCTTT.

This clonotype was counted ten times or more. V gene TRBV3-1 combines with J gene TRBJ2-6; no clear D. V lost 8 bases and J 1 base, leaving 9 bases between the germline ends. This CDR3 has 14 amino acids. Germline loops: CDR1 LGHDT, CDR2 YNNKEL (reference sequence). CDR3 in amino acids: CASRFYSGANVLTF. The CDR3 nucleotides read TGTGCCAGCCGATTCTATTCTGGGGCCAACGTCCTGACTTTC.

This clonotype has at least ten counts. V gene TRBV12-3 or TRBV12-4 combines with J gene TRBJ2-2; no clear D gene. The CDR3 has 13 amino acids. Trimming removed 6 bases from V and 7 bases from J, with 12 bases in between. In nucleotides, the CDR3 is TGTGCCAGCAGGGCAGGCGTGTTCGGGGAGCTGTTTTTT. Protein: CASRAGVFGELFF.

This clonotype was recorded at least ten times. V gene TRBV9 combines with J gene TRBJ2-3; the match to TRBD2 covers 8 bases. V shed 0 bases, J shed 9 bases, and the junction held 6 bases outside the gene matches. The CDR3 is 14 residues long. Germline V CDR1 and CDR2: SGDLS, YYNGEE. For the CDR3, the DNA is TGTGCCAGCAGCGTAGCCTTAGGACTAGCAACGCAGTATTTT. It encodes CASSVALGLATQYF. The whole variable domain, remainder taken from reference TRBV9 and TRBJ2-3, is DSGVTQTPKHLITATGQRVTLRCSPRSGDLSVYWYQQSLDQGLQFLIQYYNGEERAKGNILERFSAQQFPDLHSELNLSSLELGDSALYFCASSVALGLATQYFGPGTRLTVL.

The chain is built from TRBV19 and TRBJ2-5; D not certain. Germline values: CDR1 LNHDA, CDR2 SQIVND (reference sequence). Trimming took 4 bases from V and 0 from J, leaving 9 bases between them. CDR3 length: 14 amino acids. CDR3 residues: CASSNTGYQETQYF. In DNA form, the CDR3 reads TGTGCCAGTAGTAATACGGGTTACCAAGAGACCCAGTACTTC.

This clonotype was observed at least ten times. The gene calls are TRBV5-1 and TRBJ2-5, with 9 bases that match TRBD1. Trimming at V came to 5 bases and at J to 5 bases, leaving 4 bases not matched to a gene. CDR1 SGHRS and CDR2 YFSETQ come from the germline V gene. The CDR3 is 13 residues long. CDR3 sequence: CASRGDRGETQYF. Written as DNA, the CDR3 is TGCGCCAGCAGGGGAGACAGGGGGGAGACCCAGTACTTC.

In its sample, this clonotype was seen many times. The chain joins TRBV7-9 to TRBJ2-7; D is undetermined. This CDR3 spans 14 amino acids. V was pared by 0 bases and J by 2 bases, with 8 bases between. Germline assignment: CDR1 SEHNR and CDR2 FQNEAQ (reference sequence). The CDR3 region is CASSLAGGTYEQYF. The CDR3 bases are TGTGCCAGCAGCTTAGCGGGCGGAACCTACGAGCAGTACTTC.

This clonotype came up many times. The chain employs TRBV21-1 and TRBJ2-5; TRBD2, as called in the table, went unchecked against the DNA. TRBV21-1 is a documented pseudogene. The CDR3 has 16 residues. CDR3 DNA: TGTGCCAGCAGAGTTAGCGGGGGGGGGCCCCAAGAGACCCAGTACTTC. Protein product: CASRVSGGGPQETQYF.

This clonotype has a count of ten or more. The V and J genes are TRBV5-1 and TRBJ2-3; tentatively, D is TRBD1 or TRBD2 (5 bases each). Germline V gene lookup returns CDR1 SGHRS and CDR2 YFSETQ. The CDR3 contains 16 residues. V was pared by 4 bases and J by 0 bases, with 15 bases between. This chain's CDR3 is CASSAGTDVSTDTQYF. DNA for the CDR3: TGCGCCAGCAGCGCCGGGACGGACGTTAGCACAGATACGCAGTATTTT.